In its sample, the clone carrying this T cell receptor beta chain was seen a few times. Sequencing used immunoSEQ multiplex PCR; TCRdb keeps in-frame clones, though not all of them. The sample yields over 150,000 clones, 82% seen once. Each recovered donor of Cohort 3 presented with two negative PCRs, clearance, or symptom resolution. The entry originates in a study of blood T cell repertoires in COVID-19. Study background: Samples of COVID-19 (acute and convalescent) were obtained from the United States, Italy and Spain.

Germline V gene sequence: CDR1 LGHNA, CDR2 YNFKEQ. Trimming took 3 bases from V and 3 from J; bases not matched to a gene: 7. This CDR3 is 16 amino acids long. The rearrangement links TRBV4-2 to TRBJ2-2, with 7 bases fitting TRBD1. This clonotype was obtained from a man in his forties or fifties who had recovered from COVID-19. Material: PBMCs or T cells enriched from blood (not recorded which). CDR3 nucleotides: TGTGCCAGCAGCCATCCGACAGGGATGGACACCGGGGAGCTGTTTTTT. Translating it yields CASSHPTGMDTGELFF.